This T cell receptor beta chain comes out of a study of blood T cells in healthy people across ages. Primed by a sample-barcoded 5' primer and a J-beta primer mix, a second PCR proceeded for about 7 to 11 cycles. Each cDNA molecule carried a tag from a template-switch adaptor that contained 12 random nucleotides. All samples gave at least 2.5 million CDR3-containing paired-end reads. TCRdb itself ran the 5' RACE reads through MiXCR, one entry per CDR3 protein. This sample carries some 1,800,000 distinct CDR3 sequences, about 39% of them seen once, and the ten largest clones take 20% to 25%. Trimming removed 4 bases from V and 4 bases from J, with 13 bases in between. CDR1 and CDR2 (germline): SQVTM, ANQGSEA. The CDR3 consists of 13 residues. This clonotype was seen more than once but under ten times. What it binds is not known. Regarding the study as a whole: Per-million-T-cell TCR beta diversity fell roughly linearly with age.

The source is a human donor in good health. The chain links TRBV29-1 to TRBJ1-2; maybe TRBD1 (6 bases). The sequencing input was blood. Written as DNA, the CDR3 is TGCAGCGTTGGAGGGGGAAGTAGCTATGGCTACACCTTC. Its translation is CSVGGGSSYGYTF.